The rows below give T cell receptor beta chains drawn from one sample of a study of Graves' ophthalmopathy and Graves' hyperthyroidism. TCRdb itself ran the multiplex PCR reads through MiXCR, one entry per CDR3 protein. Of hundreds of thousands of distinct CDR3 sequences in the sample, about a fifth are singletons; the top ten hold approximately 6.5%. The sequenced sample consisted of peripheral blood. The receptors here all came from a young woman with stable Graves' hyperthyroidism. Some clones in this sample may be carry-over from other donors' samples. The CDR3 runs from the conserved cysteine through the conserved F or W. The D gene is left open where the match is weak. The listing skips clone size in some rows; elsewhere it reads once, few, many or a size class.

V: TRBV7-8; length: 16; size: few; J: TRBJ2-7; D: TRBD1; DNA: TGTGCCAGCAGCCCGATCGGTGGACAGGGTGAATACGAGCAGTACTTC; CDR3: CASSPIGGQGEYEQYF
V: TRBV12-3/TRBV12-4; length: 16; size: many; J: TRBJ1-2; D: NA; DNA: TGTGCCAGCAGTTTGTCAGGGGCCAAACCCAACTATGGCTACACCTTC; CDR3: CASSLSGAKPNYGYTF
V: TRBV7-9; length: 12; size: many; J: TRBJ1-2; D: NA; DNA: TGTGCCAGCACGATGGGGGCGCAAGGCTACACCTTC; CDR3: CASTMGAQGYTF
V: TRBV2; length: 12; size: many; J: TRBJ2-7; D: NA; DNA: TGTGCCAGCAGGGGGACTTACTACGAGCAGTACTTC; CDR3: CASRGTYYEQYF
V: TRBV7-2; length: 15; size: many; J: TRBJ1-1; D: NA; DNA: TGTGCCAGCAGCCAAAGGGGGGGGCGAGAATCTGAAGCTTTCTTT; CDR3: CASSQRGGRESEAFF
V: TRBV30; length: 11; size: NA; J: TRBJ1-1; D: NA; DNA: TGTGCCTGGGGGGCAAAGGATGAAGCTTTCTTT; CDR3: CAWGAKDEAFF
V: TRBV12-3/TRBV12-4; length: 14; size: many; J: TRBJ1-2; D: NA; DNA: TGTGCCAGCAGTTTAGCAGCCCGAAACTATGGCTACACCTTC; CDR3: CASSLAARNYGYTF
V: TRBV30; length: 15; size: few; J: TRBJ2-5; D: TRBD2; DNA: TGTGCCTGGAGCCTGGGACTAGCGGGGGCGGAGACCCAGTACTTC; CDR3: CAWSLGLAGAETQYF
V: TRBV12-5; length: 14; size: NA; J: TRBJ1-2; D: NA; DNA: TGTGCTAGTGGTTTGGTACATGGGGCCTATGGCTACACCTTC; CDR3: CASGLVHGAYGYTF
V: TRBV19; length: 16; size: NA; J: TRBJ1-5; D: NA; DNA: TGTGCCAGTAGTAGCTGGGGGGGGGCGAGCAATCAGCCCCAGCATTTT; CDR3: CASSSWGGASNQPQHF
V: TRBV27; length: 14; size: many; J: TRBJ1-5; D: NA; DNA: TGTGCCAGCAGTTTGGTCACGGGGGTGAAGCCCCAGCATTTT; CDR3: CASSLVTGVKPQHF
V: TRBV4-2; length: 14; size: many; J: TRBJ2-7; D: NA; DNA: TGTGCCAGCAGCCAAGATTTGCAGGGAAGGGAGCAGTACTTC; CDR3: CASSQDLQGREQYF
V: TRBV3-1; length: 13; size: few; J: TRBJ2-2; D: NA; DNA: TGTGCCAGCAGTACCGAGGGCACCGGGGAGCTGTTTTTT; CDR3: CASSTEGTGELFF
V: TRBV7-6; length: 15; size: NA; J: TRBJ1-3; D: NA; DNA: TGTGCCAGCAGCACGACTGGGTCTGCTGGAAACACCATATATTTT; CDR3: CASSTTGSAGNTIYF
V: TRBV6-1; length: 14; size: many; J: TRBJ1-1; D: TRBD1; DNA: TGTGCCACCGGGAAGGGACAGCGGAACACTGAAGCTTTCTTT; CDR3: CATGKGQRNTEAFF
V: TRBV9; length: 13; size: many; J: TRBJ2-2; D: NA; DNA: TGTGCCAGCAGCGTACAGGTGACCGGGGAGCTGTTTTTT; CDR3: CASSVQVTGELFF
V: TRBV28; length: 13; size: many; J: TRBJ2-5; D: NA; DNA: TGTGCCAGCAGCCCCTGGGGGTTAGAGACCCAGTACTTC; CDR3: CASSPWGLETQYF
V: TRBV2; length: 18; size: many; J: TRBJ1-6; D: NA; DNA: TGTGCCAGATCTTCCGGGACTAGCCTTAGCTCCTATAATTCACCCCTCCACTTT; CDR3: CARSSGTSLSSYNSPLHF
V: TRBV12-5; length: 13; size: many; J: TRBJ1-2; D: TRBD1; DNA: TGTGCTAGTGGTTTGGGAGGGACAGGAGGCTACACCTTC; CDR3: CASGLGGTGGYTF
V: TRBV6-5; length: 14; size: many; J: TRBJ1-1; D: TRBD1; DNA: TGTGCCAGCAGCTACAGGGGATGGAACACTGAAGCTTTCTTT; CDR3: CASSYRGWNTEAFF
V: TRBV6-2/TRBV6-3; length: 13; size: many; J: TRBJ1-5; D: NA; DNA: TGTGCCAGCTGCAGGGACGGTTTCGAGCCCCAGCATTTT; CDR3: CASCRDGFEPQHF
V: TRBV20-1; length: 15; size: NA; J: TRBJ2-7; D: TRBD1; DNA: TGCAGTGCTAGGAAAACAGGGGCCCACTCCTACGAGCAGTACTTC; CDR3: CSARKTGAHSYEQYF
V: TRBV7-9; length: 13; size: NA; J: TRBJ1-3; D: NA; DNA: TGTGCCAGCAGCATAGCGGGTCCGGACACCATATATTTT; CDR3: CASSIAGPDTIYF
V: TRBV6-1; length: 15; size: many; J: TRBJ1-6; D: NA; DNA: TGTGCCAGCAGTGCCGCAGGGGCTTTGGATTCACCCCTCCACTTT; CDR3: CASSAAGALDSPLHF